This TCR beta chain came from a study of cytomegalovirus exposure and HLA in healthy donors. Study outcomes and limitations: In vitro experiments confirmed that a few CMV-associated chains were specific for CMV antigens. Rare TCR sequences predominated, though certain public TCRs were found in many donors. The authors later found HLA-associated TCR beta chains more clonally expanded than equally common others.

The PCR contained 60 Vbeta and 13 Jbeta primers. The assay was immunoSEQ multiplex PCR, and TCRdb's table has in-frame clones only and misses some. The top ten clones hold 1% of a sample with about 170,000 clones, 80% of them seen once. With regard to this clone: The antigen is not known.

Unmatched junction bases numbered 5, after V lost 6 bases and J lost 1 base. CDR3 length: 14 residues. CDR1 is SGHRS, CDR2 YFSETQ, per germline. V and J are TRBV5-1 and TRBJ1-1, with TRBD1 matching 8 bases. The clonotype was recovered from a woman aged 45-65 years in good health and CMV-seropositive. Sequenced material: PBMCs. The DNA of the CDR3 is TGCGCCAGCAAGCCGGACAGGGCGAACACTGAAGCTTTCTTT. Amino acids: CASKPDRANTEAFF.